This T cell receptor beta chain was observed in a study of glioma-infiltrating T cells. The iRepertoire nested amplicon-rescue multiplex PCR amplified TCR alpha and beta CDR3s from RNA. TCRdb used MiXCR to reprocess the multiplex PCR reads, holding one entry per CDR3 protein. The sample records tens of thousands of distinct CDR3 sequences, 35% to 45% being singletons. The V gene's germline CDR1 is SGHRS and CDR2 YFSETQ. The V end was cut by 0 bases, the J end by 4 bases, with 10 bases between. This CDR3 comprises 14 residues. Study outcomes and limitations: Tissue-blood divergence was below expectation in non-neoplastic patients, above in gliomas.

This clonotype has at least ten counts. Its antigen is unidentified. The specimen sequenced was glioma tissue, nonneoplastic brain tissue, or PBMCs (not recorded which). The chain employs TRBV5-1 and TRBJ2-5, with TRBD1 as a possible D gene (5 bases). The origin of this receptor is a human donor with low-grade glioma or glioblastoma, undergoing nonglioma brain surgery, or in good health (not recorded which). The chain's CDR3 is CASSLDRQGETQYF. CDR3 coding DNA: TGCGCCAGCAGCTTGGACAGGCAGGGAGAGACCCAGTACTTC.